This TCR beta chain was documented in a study of beta chain features in type 1 diabetes. Study summary: No patient-donor differences in age, gender, total cells or subset yield.

CD4+ naive, central memory, regulatory and stem cell-like memory cells were sorted via CD45RO/CCR7/CD25/CD127/CD95/CD27. The CDR3 totals 15 residues. The germline gives CDR1 SGHTA, CDR2 FQGNSA. V lost 4 bases to trimming and J lost 7 bases; unmatched junction nucleotides: 9. Sequencing targeted expressed TCRB transcripts, as all isolated RNA had been reverse transcribed. Naive, central memory and regulatory T cell samples came to a mean of around 3.5 million reads. The repertoire was sequenced with immunoSEQ multiplex PCR; TCRdb's copy has only in-frame clones and lacks some. This table has hundreds of thousands of clones, 9.5% to 12% appearing once.

Material: naive CD4+ T cells from blood. The chain has TRBV7-2 and TRBJ2-2, with 7 positions matching TRBD1. This clonotype originated in a young woman in good health. CDR3 sequence reads: CASSSAGTELGELFF. CDR3 nucleotides: TGTGCCAGCAGCTCCGCCGGGACAGAACTCGGGGAGCTGTTTTTT.